Listed here are 18 T cell receptor beta chains from one sample, sequenced in a study of regulatory T cells in long-lasting Graves disease. Arm-PCR with iRepertoire HTBI primers amplified the CDR3 regions for these TCR beta libraries. TCRdb processed the multiplex PCR reads anew with MiXCR; each CDR3 protein has one entry. The data hold under 800,000 distinct CDR3 sequences, with approximately 15% observed a single time. Regarding time point: newly diagnosed GD, antithyroid drugs for less than 3 months. Scientists built the TCR library using RNA that was extracted from PBMCs. This sample was also put to use in a study of T cells in Graves' hyperthyroidism and ophthalmopathy.

The sample was peripheral blood mononuclear cells (PBMCs), taken at new diagnosis, from a patient treated with antithyroid drugs. Receptors originate from a woman in her 30s with Graves disease.

This clonotype was seen a few times. The chain has TRBV7-6 and TRBJ2-3; TRBD1 is a possible D gene (6 bases). Germline CDR1 and CDR2: SGHVS and FNYEAQ. The V end was cut by 0 bases, the J end by 1 base, with 17 bases between. The CDR3 runs to 18 residues. CDR3 amino acids: CASSLAKQGKMGTDTQYF. CDR3 bases: TGTGCCAGCAGCTTAGCGAAACAGGGTAAAATGGGCACAGATACGCAGTATTTT. Supplemented by reference TRBV7-6 and TRBJ2-3, the full variable domain reads GAGVSQSPRYKVTKRGQDVALRCDPISGHVSLYWYRQALGQGPEFLTYFNYEAQQDKSGLPNDRFSAERPEGSISTLTIQRTEQRDSAMYRCASSLAKQGKMGTDTQYFGPGTRLTVL.

This clonotype was counted ten times or more. The chain employs TRBV7-2 and TRBJ2-1, with TRBD2 matching over 9 bases. With 5 bases clipped from V and 6 bases from J, the junction kept 5 bases outside the gene matches. The V gene's germline CDR1 is SGHTA and CDR2 FQGNSA. This CDR3 contains 14 residues. The CDR3 sequence is CASSRLAGLNEQFF. The DNA for the CDR3 is TGTGCCAGCAGCCGCCTAGCGGGGCTCAATGAGCAGTTCTTC.

Ten or more counts support this clonotype. The J gene is TRBJ1-5, the V gene TRBV19, with 8 bases lining up with TRBD1. Germline loops: CDR1 LNHDA, CDR2 SQIVND (reference sequence). This CDR3 comprises 15 residues. Trimming removed 5 bases from V and 5 bases from J; junction bases left unmatched: 8. The CDR3 sequence is CASSSGQVFDQPQHF. The CDR3 coding sequence is TGTGCCAGTAGTTCGGGACAGGTATTTGATCAGCCCCAGCATTTT. Filled out from reference TRBV19 and TRBJ1-5, the complete variable domain reads DGGITQSPKYLFRKEGQNVTLSCEQNLNHDAMYWYRQDPGQGLRLIYYSQIVNDFQKGDIAEGYSVSREKKESFPLTVTSAQKNPTAFYLCASSSGQVFDQPQHFGDGTRLSIL.

This clonotype was counted ten times or more. CDR3 DNA: TGTGCCAGCAGTTTGTTAGCGGGAGGGCCCGGGGAGCTGTTTTTT. This codes for CASSLLAGGPGELFF. This chain joins TRBV12-3 or TRBV12-4 and TRBJ2-2, with 11 nucleotides matching TRBD2. This CDR3 contains 15 residues. V lost 3 bases, J lost 6 bases, and 3 bases stayed unmatched.

This chain connects TRBV15 to TRBJ2-7, with 10 bases identical to TRBD1. V dropped 1 base and J dropped 7; count of bases not matched to a gene: 4. CDR3 size: 14 residues. The germline gives CDR1 LNHNV, CDR2 YYDKDF (reference sequence). The CDR3: CATSRGQGADEQYF. The CDR3 DNA is TGTGCCACCAGCAGAGGACAGGGGGCGGATGAGCAGTACTTC.

The gene calls are TRBV30 and TRBJ2-2; D ambiguous. CDR1 is GTSNPN and CDR2 is SVGIG in the germline V gene (reference sequence). The CDR3 consists of 12 residues. V was trimmed by 4 bases and J by 3 bases, leaving 6 bases between them. The CDR3 loop is CAWNRDTGELFF. The CDR3 DNA reads as TGTGCCTGGAACCGGGACACCGGGGAGCTGTTTTTT.

This clonotype has ten or more counts. The chain combines TRBV20-1 with TRBJ1-5; D is undetermined. Germline CDR1 is DFQATT and CDR2 is SNEGSKA (reference sequence). This CDR3 is 16 amino acids long. V gave up 5 bases and J gave up 0 bases, with 17 bases separating them. In DNA form, the CDR3 reads TGCAGTGCTCCACCGGCGGCAACCCATAGCAATCAGCCCCAGCATTTT. This encodes CSAPPAATHSNQPQHF.

The V and J genes are TRBV19 and TRBJ2-3; 8 bases are shared with TRBD2. V dropped 11 bases and J dropped 0; count of bases not matched to a gene: 4. The CDR3 loop spans 13 amino acids. From germline, CDR1 is LNHDA and CDR2 SQIVND (reference sequence). CDR3 sequence (DNA): TGTGCCGGCGGGGGGACTAGCACAGATACGCAGTATTTT. Protein sequence: CAGGGTSTDTQYF. Combining the CDR3 with reference TRBV19 and TRBJ2-3 gives the whole variable domain DGGITQSPKYLFRKEGQNVTLSCEQNLNHDAMYWYRQDPGQGLRLIYYSQIVNDFQKGDIAEGYSVSREKKESFPLTVTSAQKNPTAFYLCAGGGTSTDTQYFGPGTRLTVL.

This clonotype was picked up a small number of times. This sequence joins TRBV6-2 or TRBV6-3 and TRBJ1-5; D remains ambiguous. From germline, CDR1 is MNHEY and CDR2 SVGEGT. The V end was cut by 7 bases, the J end by 6 bases, with 19 bases between. The CDR3 runs 15 residues. As DNA, the CDR3 is TGTGCCAGCAACCTCGGTCAGCGGGGTGGTCAGCCCCAGCATTTT. This sequence encodes CASNLGQRGGQPQHF.

A word on this clonotype: This may be a read error: a much more frequent sequence differs by one nucleotide. The V and J genes are TRBV7-8 and TRBJ2-3; D uncertain. CDR1 SGHVS and CDR2 FQNEAQ come from the germline V gene. V lost 7 bases to trimming and J lost 8 bases, with 10 bases between them. The CDR3 is made up of 11 amino acids. CDR3: CASKVAGTQYF. In DNA form, the CDR3 reads TGTGCCAGCAAAGTGGCAGGTACGCAGTATTTT.

This clonotype was counted a few times. The J gene is TRBJ1-5, the V gene TRBV30; 7 bases line up with TRBD1. Per the germline V gene, CDR1 is GTSNPN and CDR2 is SVGIG (reference sequence). After removal of 3 bases from V and 4 bases from J, the junction contained 3 bases not matched to a gene. There are 13 residues in the CDR3. The DNA for the CDR3 is TGTGCCTGGAGGGGACAGATTAATCAGCCCCAGCATTTT. Translated, it gives CAWRGQINQPQHF. Together with reference TRBV30 and TRBJ1-5, the CDR3 gives the full variable domain: SQTIHQWPATLVQPVGSPLSLECTVEGTSNPNLYWYRQAAGRGLQLLFYSVGIGQISSEVPQNLSASRPQDRQFILSSKKLLLSDSGFYLCAWRGQINQPQHFGDGTRLSIL.

This clonotype showed up just once. The chain carries TRBV6-1 and TRBJ1-5; 7 nucleotides match TRBD1. V was pared by 2 bases and J by 1 base, with 2 bases of the junction left unmatched. The V gene's germline CDR1 is MNHNS and CDR2 SASEGT. The length of the CDR3 is 15 residues. The CDR3 region has the DNA TGTGCCAGCAGTGAACGACAGGGAAGCAATCAGCCCCAGCATTTT. As protein: CASSERQGSNQPQHF.

This clonotype showed up just a few times. Just one base apart from a much larger clone, this may be a read error. The chain uses TRBV12-3 or TRBV12-4 and TRBJ1-5, with unresolved D. This CDR3 is built from 14 residues. CDR3: CASSFSQAYQLQHF. The CDR3 DNA reads as TGTGCCAGCAGTTTTTCGCAGGCTTATCAGCTCCAGCATTTT.

Turning to this clonotype: This may be a read error, as it is one base from a much larger clone. The chain joins TRBV2 to TRBJ2-7; TRBD1 might be the D (6 bases). Per germline, CDR1 SNHLY and CDR2 FYNNEI. CDR3 length equals 14 residues. As DNA, the CDR3 is TGTGCCGGCAGCCGGGACATACTATCCTACGAGCAGTACTTC. The encoded protein is CAGSRDILSYEQYF.

As regards this clonotype: A much larger clone differs from this one at a single base, so this may be a read error. This CDR3 is missing its conserved last phenylalanine or tryptophan, likely due to a read error. This chain uses TRBV7-2 with TRBJ2-5, with 9 bases matching TRBD2. The end of the DNA aligns better with TRBJ2-1, so the J call may be wrong. From germline, CDR1 is SGHTA and CDR2 FQGNSA. This CDR3 region has 15 residues. DNA for the CDR3: TGTGCCAGCAGCCCCTCCGCGGGAGGGGGCAATGAGCAGTTCCTC. The encoded protein is CASSPSAGGGNEQFL.

The chain is built from TRBV11-1 and TRBJ2-3, with a tentative D call TRBD2 (6 bases). CDR3 length: 15 residues. Germline CDR1 and CDR2: SGHAT and FQDESV (reference sequence). V lost 7 bases and J 0 bases, leaving 14 bases between the germline ends. CDR3 sequence: CASTLEGISTDTQYF. In DNA form, the CDR3 reads TGTGCCAGCACCCTGGAGGGGATTAGCACAGATACGCAGTATTTT.

CDR3 loop: CASKRQGVSEKLFF. In DNA, the CDR3 is TGTGCCAGCAAACGACAGGGTGTTAGTGAAAAACTGTTTTTT. V and J are TRBV12-3 or TRBV12-4 and TRBJ1-4, with 7 positions matching TRBD1. V gave up 7 bases and J gave up 7 bases; unmatched junction bases: 9. CDR3 size: 14 residues.

This clonotype was detected many times. The chain recombines TRBV2 with TRBJ1-1, with TRBD1 matching 7 bases. Germline CDR1 reads SNHLY; CDR2 reads FYNNEI. V lost 6 bases and J lost 5; bases outside the gene matches: 12. The CDR3 spans 15 residues. The CDR3 reads CASRFEQGMRTEAFF. CDR3 sequence (DNA): TGTGCCAGCAGATTCGAACAGGGGATGAGGACTGAAGCTTTCTTT.